These 26 T cell receptor beta chains came from one sample sequenced in a study of cytomegalovirus exposure and HLA in healthy donors. With 60 Vbeta and 13 Jbeta primers, the PCR was carried out. Here immunoSEQ multiplex PCR was the method, and the copy in TCRdb shows in-frame clones only, minus some. The sample shows under 150,000 clones, about 82% of them seen only once. The specimen sequenced was PBMCs. The receptors stem from a woman aged 40 to 50 in good health and CMV-seropositive.

V usage is TRBV11-2 and J usage is TRBJ2-5; 9 bases line up with TRBD2. The CDR3 is 15 residues long. With 3 bases clipped from V and 9 bases from J, the junction kept 11 bases outside the gene matches. Germline V gene sequence: CDR1 SGHAT, CDR2 FQNNGV. The CDR3, as DNA: TGTGCCAGCAGCTTTAGTCGCGGGGGGGCCGGAGCCCAGTACTTC. Its translation: CASSFSRGGAGAQYF.

The chain combines TRBV5-4 with TRBJ2-5, with TRBD2 as a possible D gene (6 bases). The V end was cut by 4 bases, the J end by 5 bases, with 6 bases between. The CDR3 contains 11 residues. Germline V lookup: CDR1 SGHNT, CDR2 YYREEE (reference sequence). CDR3 DNA: TGTGCCAGCAGCGCGGGGGAGACCCAGTACTTC. Encoded protein: CASSAGETQYF.

The gene calls are TRBV6-5 and TRBJ2-7; 7 bases are a match to TRBD1. The junction had 2 bases not matched to a gene; V was cut back by 2 bases and J by 7 bases. CDR1 and CDR2 (germline): MNHEY, SVGAGI. The CDR3 loop spans 12 amino acids. The CDR3 coding sequence is TGTGCCAGCAGTTACCTCAGGGGGGAGCAGTACTTC. This sequence encodes CASSYLRGEQYF.

The V call is TRBV9, the J call TRBJ2-1, with 10 positions matching TRBD2. This CDR3 has 16 amino acids. After removal of 0 bases from V and 7 bases from J, the junction contained 7 bases not matched to a gene. CDR1 is SGDLS and CDR2 is YYNGEE in the germline V gene. The CDR3 is CASSVASGGVRNEQFF. As DNA, the CDR3 is TGTGCCAGCAGCGTAGCGAGCGGGGGGGTTAGGAATGAGCAGTTCTTC.

V is TRBV6-1 and J is TRBJ2-7, with a weak D call TRBD2 (6 bases). Deletions cut 7 bases from V and 4 bases from J, with 11 bases between. This CDR3 contains 12 residues. The germline gives CDR1 MNHNS, CDR2 SASEGT. The CDR3 sequence is CASMGGMYEQYF. The CDR3 region has the DNA TGTGCCAGCATGGGAGGAATGTACGAGCAGTACTTC.

The V gene is TRBV4-2, the J gene TRBJ2-5; 10 nucleotides line up with TRBD2. This CDR3 region has 16 residues. J gave up 4 bases and V 4 bases, and 9 bases lay outside the gene matches. Germline CDR1 reads LGHNA; CDR2 reads YNFKEQ. Here the CDR3 reads CASSPSGGVSGETQYF. DNA of the CDR3: TGTGCCAGCAGCCCGAGCGGGGGGGTTTCCGGAGAGACCCAGTACTTC.

The chain joins TRBV7-9 to TRBJ1-1, with a tentative D call TRBD1 (5 bases). This CDR3 has 14 amino acids. The germline V gene has CDR1 SEHNR and CDR2 FQNEAQ (reference sequence). Trimming left V 2 bases short and J 2 bases short, with 9 bases between. CDR3 DNA sequence: TGTGCCAGCAGCTTAATGGGGCGTAACACTGAAGCTTTCTTT. Encoded protein: CASSLMGRNTEAFF.

The genes are TRBV9 and TRBJ2-5; D is ambiguous. The CDR3 consists of 14 residues. Germline assignment: CDR1 SGDLS and CDR2 YYNGEE. Trimming removed 4 bases from V and 4 bases from J, with 14 bases in between. The CDR3 DNA reads as TGTGCCAGCAGCCGTGGGCCGGTCGGAGAGACCCAGTACTTC. It encodes CASSRGPVGETQYF.

This clone occurred a few times. The chain carries TRBV4-3 and TRBJ1-1; no clear D gene. This CDR3 spans 12 amino acids. The V gene lost 1 base and the J gene lost 4 bases, with 4 bases spanning the gap. Germline V gene data show CDR1 as LGHNA and CDR2 as YSLEER. The CDR3, as DNA: TGCGCCAGCAGCCAAGGGAGCACTGAAGCTTTCTTT. As protein: CASSQGSTEAFF.

The rearrangement links TRBV30 to TRBJ1-2, with TRBD1 identical over 7 bases. J lost 7 bases, V lost 3 bases, and 5 bases had no gene match. The CDR3 runs to 12 residues. Germline V gene sequence: CDR1 GTSNPN, CDR2 SVGIG (reference sequence). The DNA of the CDR3 is TGTGCCTGGAGCGCAGGGGGTACTGGCTACACCTTC. Encoded protein: CAWSAGGTGYTF.

The sample holds a few counts of this clone. The rearrangement uses TRBV6-6 and TRBJ2-1; 11 bases are shared with TRBD1. CDR3 length: 15 residues. From germline, CDR1 is MNHNY and CDR2 SVGAGI (reference sequence). V was clipped by 5 bases and J by 8 bases; unmatched bases: 8. CDR3 sequence reads: CASSTGQGDNDEQFF. The DNA of the CDR3 is TGTGCCAGCAGTACGGGACAGGGGGATAACGATGAGCAGTTCTTC.

The V gene is TRBV27, the J gene TRBJ2-7, with 15 bases aligning to TRBD2. V was clipped by 6 bases and J by 7 bases; unmatched bases: 7. This CDR3 spans 15 amino acids. CDR1 and CDR2 from the germline V gene are MNHEY and SMNVEV (reference sequence). DNA of the CDR3: TGTGCCAGCAGCCCCGGGACTAGCGGGGGGATTGAGCAGTACTTC. Translating it yields CASSPGTSGGIEQYF.

The chain joins TRBV6-1 to TRBJ1-5; D not certain. Between the trimmed V and J ends, which lost 1 base and 2 bases, there was a span of 9 bases. This CDR3 region has 15 residues. In germline, CDR1 is MNHNS, CDR2 SASEGT. CDR3: CASSEGAFRNQPQHF. Here the CDR3 DNA reads TGTGCCAGCAGTGAAGGGGCTTTTCGCAATCAGCCCCAGCATTTT.

Of note for this clone: Germline and junction disagree at one end, which may indicate a read error. The gene calls are TRBV2 and TRBJ2-3, with TRBD2 matching over 13 bases. The CDR3 covers 12 residues. CDR1 and CDR2 from the germline V gene are SNHLY and FYNNEI. The DNA of the CDR3 is TGTGCCAGCAGTACGGGACTAGCGGGGCTATACTTT. Translating it yields CASSTGLAGLYF.

This chain connects TRBV2 to TRBJ1-5; D gene uncertain. Germline assignment: CDR1 SNHLY and CDR2 FYNNEI. This CDR3 region has 14 residues. V gave up 4 bases and J gave up 7 bases, with 14 bases separating them. This chain's CDR3 is CASSAAGRGQPQHF. In DNA form, the CDR3 reads TGTGCCAGCAGTGCGGCAGGCCGGGGACAGCCCCAGCATTTT.

V and J are TRBV19 and TRBJ2-7, with TRBD1 identical over 7 bases. V trimming: 7 bases; J trimming: 3 bases; junction bases outside the gene matches: 12. CDR1 and CDR2 (germline): LNHDA, SQIVND (reference sequence). The CDR3 has 15 amino acids. CDR3 nucleotides: TGTGCCAGTAAAAGGGACAGATCTGGAAGCTACGAGCAGTACTTC. Encoded protein: CASKRDRSGSYEQYF.

A single count supports this clone. The same CDR3 also results from other DNA sequences found in this sample. This rearrangement joins TRBV2 to TRBJ2-1, with 7 bases aligning to TRBD2. V lost 5 bases, J lost 0 bases, and 4 bases stayed unmatched. The CDR3 has 15 residues. The V gene's germline CDR1 is SNHLY and CDR2 FYNNEI. CDR3 amino acids: CASSSSGSSYNEQFF. The DNA for the CDR3 is TGTGCCAGCAGTTCTAGCGGAAGCTCCTACAATGAGCAGTTCTTC.

The rearrangement joins TRBV4-1 to TRBJ1-1; TRBD1 matches 9 bases. Unmatched junction bases numbered 5, after V lost 5 bases and J lost 7 bases. The CDR3 is 13 residues long. The germline CDR1 and CDR2 sequences are MGHRA and YSYEKL. CDR3 coding DNA: TGCGCCAGCAGCGACGACAGGGGGTATGAAGCTTTCTTT. Protein product: CASSDDRGYEAFF.

This chain connects TRBV5-6 to TRBJ1-2; D is possibly TRBD1 (6 bases). CDR1 is SGHDT and CDR2 is YYEEEE in the germline V gene. This CDR3 comprises 14 residues. Trimming stripped 4 bases from V and 5 bases from J, with 15 bases between. This chain's CDR3 is CASSAQGGEYGYTF. As DNA, the CDR3 is TGTGCCAGCAGCGCGCAAGGGGGAGAATATGGCTACACCTTC.

Only a few counts were recorded for this clone. The chain has TRBV4-2 and TRBJ1-1; TRBD1 might be the D (5 bases). V shed 0 bases and J shed 1 base, with 9 bases lying between them. Germline CDR1 reads LGHNA; CDR2 reads YNFKEQ. The CDR3 runs to 15 residues. CDR3 loop: CASSQDGTRNTEAFF. The CDR3 bases are TGTGCCAGCAGCCAAGATGGGACTAGGAACACTGAAGCTTTCTTT.

The V and J genes are TRBV19 and TRBJ2-7, with TRBD1 matching 7 bases. CDR3 length: 14 amino acids. CDR1 is LNHDA, CDR2 SQIVND, per germline (reference sequence). J lost 4 bases, V lost 5 bases, and 8 bases had no gene match. The CDR3 coding sequence is TGTGCCAGTAGTCGACAGGGTGGGGGTTACGAGCAGTACTTC. This sequence encodes CASSRQGGGYEQYF.

The gene calls are TRBV9 and TRBJ1-4, with 10 bases lining up with TRBD1. The J segment lost 12 bases and the V segment lost 7 bases, leaving 15 bases of the junction unmatched. This CDR3 has 15 residues. Germline assignment: CDR1 SGDLS and CDR2 YYNGEE. CDR3 amino acids: CASGARTGGYEELFF. Here the CDR3 DNA reads TGTGCCAGCGGCGCCCGGACAGGGGGTTATGAGGAACTGTTTTTT.

The V gene is TRBV5-4, the J gene TRBJ2-5; 7 positions match TRBD2. Near its end, the DNA agrees better with TRBJ2-7, so the J call may be wrong. The V gene's germline CDR1 is SGHNT and CDR2 YYREEE (reference sequence). This CDR3 comprises 15 residues. CDR3 sequence reads: CASSLEAGSDYEQYF. CDR3 nucleotide sequence: TGTGCCAGCAGCTTGGAAGCGGGGTCCGACTACGAGCAGTACTTC.

The gene calls are TRBV6-6 and TRBJ2-7; 7 bases align to TRBD2. CDR1 and CDR2 from the germline V gene are MNHNY and SVGAGI (reference sequence). The CDR3 runs to 15 residues. V trimming: 4 bases; J trimming: 6 bases; junction bases outside the gene matches: 12. CDR3 region: CASSFLLALVGEQYF. CDR3 in DNA: TGTGCCAGCAGTTTCCTACTAGCGCTTGTGGGCGAGCAGTACTTC.

The J gene is TRBJ2-1, the V gene TRBV28, with 8 bases identical to TRBD1. From germline, CDR1 is MDHEN and CDR2 SYDVKM. The CDR3 runs 15 residues. After removal of 6 bases from V and 9 bases from J, the junction contained 13 bases not matched to a gene. This CDR3 is CASRVDRGGATEQFF. In DNA, the CDR3 is TGTGCCAGCAGAGTCGACAGGGGAGGAGCGACTGAGCAGTTCTTC.

The chain combines TRBV5-4 with TRBJ1-2; a weak D match, TRBD1 (6 bases). With 0 bases removed from V and 8 bases from J, the gap between germline ends came to 11 bases. The CDR3 spans 13 residues. Germline V lookup: CDR1 SGHNT, CDR2 YYREEE (reference sequence). CDR3 DNA sequence: TGTGCCAGCAGCTTGGAACAGGGTTTGGGCTACACCTTC. It encodes CASSLEQGLGYTF.